This T cell receptor (beta chain) was obtained from a study of human T cells and chemical hapten exposure. CDR3 length: 18 amino acids. Germline V gene data show CDR1 as DFQATT and CDR2 as SNEGSKA (reference sequence). Original processing notes: Individual samples carried between roughly 23,224 and 700,000 TCRs, with 95,638 as the median. MiXCR was run by TCRdb on the RACE reads, yielding one entry per CDR3 protein. These V and J calls derive from TCRdb rather than the authors' analysis. The sample contains tens of thousands of distinct CDR3 sequences, about 7% of which appear only once. This clonotype turned up a few times. Germline is not matched at one junction end, which may reflect a read error. Time point given: pre-sensitization, week 0. Treatment of the sample: therapeutic diphenylcyclopropenone sensitization with weekly scalp DPC. Extraction of total RNA was performed on unfractionated whole blood.

The TCR comes from a woman in her twenties or thirties with alopecia areata. Some clones in this sample may be carry-over from other donors' samples. The specimen comprised whole blood, sampled in connection with sensitization to the hapten diphenylcyclopropenone (DPC). The rearrangement links TRBV20-1 to TRBJ2-5, with 16 bases that match TRBD2. The CDR3 loop is CSARPGLAGGRGKRPKAF. The DNA for the CDR3 is TGCAGTGCTCGCCCGGGACTAGCGGGGGGGCGGGGGAAGAGACCCAAGGCCTTC.